The entry below describes one T cell receptor beta chain. Antigen: not known. The authors made the TRB cDNA libraries by 5' RACE using UMI labels. TCRdb reanalyzed the 5' RACE reads and collapses them to one entry per CDR3 protein, without DNA. The sample includes some 54,000 distinct CDR3 sequences. The entry originates in a study of CXCR3-negative and CXCR3-positive naive CD8 T cells. Regarding the study as a whole: Hydrophobicity of TRB CDR3s was greater in CXCR3-positive naive cells than in CXCR3-negative naive cells.

Naive CD8+ T cells carried a CD45RO-CCR7+CD27+CD95- phenotype. Germline V gene sequence: CDR1 SGHTA, CDR2 FQGNSA. This CDR3 is 16 amino acids long. The sequenced sample was naive CXCR3+ CD8+ T cells from blood. The subset: CD45RO-CCR7+CD27+CD95- naive CD8+ T cells expressing CXCR3 (TNR3+). The TCR was taken from a human donor in good health. Some clones in this sample may be carry-over from other donors' samples. V and J are TRBV7-2 and TRBJ2-4; TCRdb proposes TRBD1, but this gene call is untestable without DNA. Here the CDR3 reads CASSSRTGWDKNIQYF.